The 30 T cell receptor beta chains presented below share a single source sample, sequenced in a study of beta chain features in type 1 diabetes (dated by TCRdb to the late 2010s). Summary of the overall study and its limitations: A moderate but significant shortening of TCRB CDR3 length was observed in type 1 diabetes patients in all four CD4+ subsets.

The library was produced with the immunoSEQ multiplex PCR assay. The entire amount of isolated RNA was reverse transcribed using the High Capacity cDNA Reverse Transcription Kit, so the sequenced TCRB transcripts were expressed ones. The clones in this table, taken by TCRdb from immuneACCESS, are in-frame only. Not every clone is retained; where verified, under half of the shortfall comes from an unresolved V gene, and the cause of the rest is unknown. For this sample there are around 690,000 clones; over 10% appear just once. The top ten hold roughly 0.12% of the sample. Antigens for these TCRs are unknown. The specimen sequenced was naive CD4+ T cells from blood. Sample cell subset or site, as interpreted from the label and publication: true naive CD4+ T cells. The receptors originated from a man younger than 40 with type 1 diabetes.

This chain uses TRBV28 with TRBJ2-7; 8 positions match TRBD2. The V gene's germline CDR1 is MDHEN and CDR2 SYDVKM. The junction had 11 bases not matched to a gene; V was cut back by 6 bases and J by 4 bases. The CDR3 consists of 15 residues. DNA of the CDR3: TGTGCCAGCAGCCCCCCGGGGGGGCGGATGTACGAGCAGTACTTC. Protein: CASSPPGGRMYEQYF.

Only a few counts were recorded for this clone. The chain carries TRBV18 and TRBJ2-7; D perhaps matches TRBD2 (5 bases). CDR3 length: 11 amino acids. Germline CDR1 and CDR2: KGHSH and LQKENI. V was trimmed by 8 bases and J by 5 bases, leaving 10 bases between them. CDR3 in DNA: TGTGCCAGCCAGTTGGAGGACGAGCAGTACTTC. This encodes CASQLEDEQYF.

The V gene is TRBV28, the J gene TRBJ1-2, with 9 bases fitting TRBD1. Germline V gene sequence: CDR1 MDHEN, CDR2 SYDVKM. The CDR3 extends over 12 amino acids. Trimming cost V 6 bases and J 6 bases; bases outside gene matches: 2. This CDR3 reads CASSGQGNGYTF. The CDR3 coding sequence is TGTGCCAGCAGCGGACAGGGGAATGGCTACACCTTC.

The rearrangement links TRBV25-1 to TRBJ1-2, with 9 bases that match TRBD1. Germline V gives CDR1 MGHDK, CDR2 SYGVNS. The CDR3 consists of 13 residues. V gave up 2 bases and J gave up 8 bases; unmatched junction bases: 3. This CDR3 reads CASSERGTGGYTF. CDR3 DNA sequence: TGTGCCAGCAGTGAAAGAGGGACAGGGGGCTACACCTTC.

This clone occurred a few times. V and J are TRBV25-1 and TRBJ2-7; 10 nucleotides agree with TRBD2. The V gene's germline CDR1 is MGHDK and CDR2 SYGVNS. Trimming cost V 4 bases and J 4 bases; bases outside gene matches: 4. The length of the CDR3 is 14 residues. This CDR3 reads CASSVGTSEYEQYF. The CDR3, as DNA: TGTGCCAGCAGTGTCGGGACTAGCGAGTACGAGCAGTACTTC.

The table lists this clone with a few counts. The chain couples TRBV9 to TRBJ1-4; D unresolved. CDR1 is SGDLS and CDR2 is YYNGEE in the germline V gene. V gave up 4 bases and J gave up 2 bases, with 18 bases separating them. This CDR3 comprises 17 residues. CDR3 sequence: CASSPYGPRTTNEKLFF. CDR3 DNA sequence: TGTGCCAGCAGCCCATACGGGCCACGGACGACTAATGAAAAACTGTTTTTT.

The rearrangement links TRBV5-1 to TRBJ2-7, with D uncertain. The CDR3 is 13 amino acids. V shed 0 bases and J shed 0 bases, with 4 bases lying between them. Looked up from germline, CDR1 is SGHRS and CDR2 is YFSETQ. The DNA of the CDR3 is TGCGCCAGCAGCTTGGAGGACTCCTACGAGCAGTACTTC. Translated, it gives CASSLEDSYEQYF.

This clone was seen only a few times. DNA for the CDR3: TGTGCCAGCAGCACTAGGTCAGGGACCCAGTACTTC. Its protein product is CASSTRSGTQYF. The chain is built from TRBV11-2 and TRBJ2-5; maybe TRBD2 (5 bases). The CDR3 is made up of 12 amino acids. Germline V gene lookup returns CDR1 SGHAT and CDR2 FQNNGV. Trimming took off 5 bases at V and 7 bases at J, with 11 bases between the two ends.

This clone was observed a few times. The same CDR3 can be traced to other DNA sequences in this sample. The V call is TRBV7-9, the J call TRBJ2-7; D is perhaps TRBD1 or TRBD2 (5 bases each). Germline CDR1 and CDR2: SEHNR and FQNEAQ (reference sequence). V gave up 4 bases and J gave up 4 bases, with 8 bases separating them. This CDR3 is 12 amino acids long. CDR3 sequence: CASSYGGYEQYF. The CDR3 DNA follows: TGTGCCAGCAGCTATGGGGGATACGAGCAGTACTTC.

This clone was observed a few times. The chain couples TRBV7-9 to TRBJ1-1; a weak D match, TRBD1 (6 bases). Germline CDR1 reads SEHNR; CDR2 reads FQNEAQ (reference sequence). This CDR3 region has 14 residues. The V and J ends lost 1 base and 11 bases respectively, with 17 bases between them. The DNA for the CDR3 is TGTGCCAGCAGCTTAGGCGACATCAAAAGGGGGGCTTTCTTT. Translated: CASSLGDIKRGAFF.

V gene TRBV2 combines with J gene TRBJ2-6, with 9 bases fitting TRBD1. The CDR3 has 17 residues. V was pared by 6 bases and J by 0 bases, with 6 bases of the junction left unmatched. CDR1 is SNHLY, CDR2 FYNNEI, per germline. The CDR3 sequence is CASSTGQGNSGANVLTF. CDR3 sequence (DNA): TGTGCCAGCAGCACGGGACAGGGCAACTCTGGGGCCAACGTCCTGACTTTC.

This clone was picked up a small number of times. The J gene is TRBJ2-5, the V gene TRBV11-2; 7 bases map to TRBD2. CDR3 length: 15 residues. Germline CDR1 reads SGHAT; CDR2 reads FQNNGV. Unmatched junction bases numbered 4, after V lost 1 base and J lost 2 bases. CDR3 in DNA: TGTGCCAGCAGCTTAGCGGGGGGACCTCAAGAGACCCAGTACTTC. Translated: CASSLAGGPQETQYF.

The gene calls are TRBV6-6 and TRBJ2-4, with TRBD1 matching over 9 bases. Germline CDR1 MNHNY, CDR2 SVGAGI (reference sequence). The CDR3 is 15 amino acids. V shed 8 bases, J shed 0 bases, and the junction held 5 bases outside the gene matches. The DNA of the CDR3 is TGTGCCAGCCGGGACAGGGAGCTAGCCAAAAACATTCAGTACTTC. This codes for CASRDRELAKNIQYF.

This clone was seen more than once but under ten times. The chain uses TRBV2 and TRBJ1-5; D is undetermined. This CDR3 is built from 13 residues. Germline loops: CDR1 SNHLY, CDR2 FYNNEI. The V end was cut by 8 bases, the J end by 3 bases, with 11 bases between. Here the CDR3 DNA reads TGTGCCAGCCGGCCAGGTTCCAATCAGCCCCAGCATTTT. Translating it yields CASRPGSNQPQHF.

In its sample, this clone was seen once. This chain uses TRBV11-2 with TRBJ2-3, with D perhaps matching TRBD2 (5 bases). Germline assignment: CDR1 SGHAT and CDR2 FQNNGV. The V end was cut by 5 bases, the J end by 0 bases, with 9 bases between. CDR3 length: 14 amino acids. CDR3 nucleotide sequence: TGTGCCAGCAGCCCCAGGACTAGCACAGATACGCAGTATTTT. It is translated as CASSPRTSTDTQYF.

The chain has TRBV9 and TRBJ1-1; D remains ambiguous. Germline V gene sequence: CDR1 SGDLS, CDR2 YYNGEE. The CDR3 spans 16 residues. Trimming cost V 1 base and J 0 bases, with 13 bases left between them. CDR3 bases: TGTGCCAGCAGCGTACAGCGAGGACCGCTGAACACTGAAGCTTTCTTT. As protein: CASSVQRGPLNTEAFF.

The chain couples TRBV4-1 to TRBJ2-5; weak D call: TRBD2 (7 bases). The CDR3 consists of 16 residues. V lost 0 bases and J lost 5, with 16 bases in between. Germline-derived CDR1 and CDR2 are MGHRA and YSYEKL. The CDR3 DNA reads TGCGCCAGCAGCCAAGACGGACTAGGGGGTCGTGAGACCCAGTACTTC. It encodes CASSQDGLGGRETQYF.

This rearrangement joins TRBV2 to TRBJ2-2, with TRBD2 identical over 10 bases. The CDR3 extends over 15 amino acids. Germline V gives CDR1 SNHLY, CDR2 FYNNEI. Trimming took 6 bases from V and 5 from J; bases not matched to a gene: 6. CDR3 nucleotides: TGTGCCAGCAGGGAACTAGCGGGGCGGACCGGGGAGCTGTTTTTT. Protein product: CASRELAGRTGELFF.

This chain connects TRBV25-1 to TRBJ1-1; a weak D match, TRBD1 (5 bases). V lost 6 bases, J lost 5 bases, and 10 bases lay in between. Germline CDR1 reads MGHDK; CDR2 reads SYGVNS. The CDR3 contains 12 residues. The DNA for the CDR3 is TGTGCCAGCAGCCTTTGGGGGACTGAAGCTTTCTTT. Amino acid sequence: CASSLWGTEAFF.

The chain carries TRBV6-5 and TRBJ2-5; 11 nucleotides line up with TRBD2. The trim removed 6 bases at V and 2 bases at J, leaving 2 bases unmatched. The germline CDR1 and CDR2 sequences are MNHEY and SVGAGI. CDR3 length equals 14 residues. The CDR3 DNA reads as TGTGCCAGCAGAAGACTAGCGGGACAAGAGACCCAGTACTTC. Protein: CASRRLAGQETQYF.

This clone occurred a few times. V is TRBV7-2 and J is TRBJ2-7; D may be TRBD1 (6 bases). The V gene lost 1 base and the J gene lost 4 bases, with 11 bases spanning the gap. The germline V gene encodes CDR1 SGHTA and CDR2 FQGNSA. The CDR3 covers 14 residues. The CDR3 DNA reads as TGTGCCAGCAGCTTAGACCCCGGACAGTACGAGCAGTACTTC. Its translation is CASSLDPGQYEQYF.

V and J are TRBV9 and TRBJ1-2; D may be TRBD1 (6 bases). The CDR3 runs to 13 residues. V was trimmed by 0 bases and J by 8 bases, leaving 11 bases between them. Germline lookup yields CDR1 SGDLS and CDR2 YYNGEE. CDR3 amino acids: CASSVDGGQGYTF. Written as DNA, the CDR3 is TGTGCCAGCAGCGTAGACGGGGGGCAGGGCTACACCTTC. The full variable domain, with the rest looked up from reference TRBV9 and TRBJ1-2, is DSGVTQTPKHLITATGQRVTLRCSPRSGDLSVYWYQQSLDQGLQFLIQYYNGEERAKGNILERFSAQQFPDLHSELNLSSLELGDSALYFCASSVDGGQGYTFGSGTRLTVV.

This clone was observed a handful of times. V and J are TRBV9 and TRBJ1-6; 8 bases are shared with TRBD1. The CDR3 extends over 17 amino acids. Trimming at V came to 0 bases and at J to 7 bases, leaving 9 bases not matched to a gene. The V gene's germline CDR1 is SGDLS and CDR2 YYNGEE. CDR3 nucleotide sequence: TGTGCCAGCAGCGTAGCACAGGGGGGAGGAATGAATTCACCCCTCCACTTT. Protein: CASSVAQGGGMNSPLHF.

The rearrangement links TRBV7-2 to TRBJ2-5, with TRBD1 matching over 10 bases. The end of the DNA fits TRBJ2-7 better, so the J call may be wrong. Germline CDR1 and CDR2: SGHTA and FQGNSA. The CDR3 extends over 15 amino acids. The CDR3: CASEPQGQGLSEQYF. For the CDR3, the DNA is TGTGCCAGCGAACCTCAGGGACAGGGGTTAAGCGAGCAGTACTTC.

The V and J genes are TRBV7-8 and TRBJ1-3, with D uncertain. Per the germline V gene, CDR1 is SGHVS and CDR2 is FQNEAQ. The CDR3 is 16 amino acids. V lost 10 bases and J lost 0, with 19 bases in between. The CDR3 sequence is CATGSPGAISGNTIYF. For the CDR3, the DNA is TGTGCCACCGGCAGCCCAGGAGCTATCTCTGGAAACACCATATATTTT.

The rearrangement uses TRBV29-1 and TRBJ1-2; 10 bases fit TRBD1. Trimming removed 5 bases from V and 3 bases from J; junction bases left unmatched: 9. Germline values: CDR1 SQVTM, CDR2 ANQGSEA. The CDR3 totals 15 residues. CDR3 DNA: TGCAGCGTTTCCGGGACAGGGGAATGGGACTATGGCTACACCTTC. This gives the protein CSVSGTGEWDYGYTF. Drawing the rest from reference TRBV29-1 and TRBJ1-2, the complete variable domain is SAVISQKPSRDICQRGTSLTIQCQVDSQVTMMFWYRQQPGQSLTLIATANQGSEATYESGFVIDKFPISRPNLTFSTLTVSNMSPEDSSIYLCSVSGTGEWDYGYTFGSGTRLTVV.

In this sample, this clone turned up a few times. Other DNA sequences of this sample code for an identical CDR3. The chain is built from TRBV5-1 and TRBJ1-5; no clear D gene. Looked up from germline, CDR1 is SGHRS and CDR2 is YFSETQ. The V end was cut by 0 bases, the J end by 0 bases, with 1 base between. The CDR3 runs 13 residues. The CDR3 DNA reads TGCGCCAGCAGCTTGGATAGCAATCAGCCCCAGCATTTT. Residues: CASSLDSNQPQHF.

The rearrangement joins TRBV19 to TRBJ1-6; TRBD1 matches at 8 bases. Germline trimming cut 5 bases from V and 8 bases from J; bases unmatched to any gene: 20. Per the germline V gene, CDR1 is LNHDA and CDR2 is SQIVND (reference sequence). This CDR3 has 19 amino acids. CDR3 in amino acids: CASSPARTGKGTGDSPLHF. CDR3 bases: TGTGCCAGTAGTCCGGCCCGGACAGGGAAGGGAACTGGGGATTCACCCCTCCACTTT. Full variable domain (missing parts from reference TRBV19 and TRBJ1-6): DGGITQSPKYLFRKEGQNVTLSCEQNLNHDAMYWYRQDPGQGLRLIYYSQIVNDFQKGDIAEGYSVSREKKESFPLTVTSAQKNPTAFYLCASSPARTGKGTGDSPLHFGNGTRLTVT.

This clone occurred a few times. The genes are TRBV29-1 and TRBJ2-1; D perhaps matches TRBD2 (6 bases). CDR1 and CDR2 (germline): SQVTM, ANQGSEA. CDR3 length equals 13 residues. V lost 8 bases and J 10 bases, leaving 21 bases between the germline ends. The CDR3 sequence is CSSRKLAPGEQFF. The CDR3 coding sequence is TGCAGCTCCAGAAAACTAGCCCCGGGAGAGCAGTTCTTC.

The chain is built from TRBV18 and TRBJ2-7, with D possibly TRBD1 on 5 matching bases. Germline V CDR1 and CDR2: KGHSH, LQKENI. This CDR3 has 15 residues. Trimming stripped 5 bases from V and 5 bases from J, with 19 bases between. The CDR3 DNA sequence: TGTGCCAGCTCAGATTACAACCAGGGTCGCGACGAGCAGTACTTC. It specifies CASSDYNQGRDEQYF.